This T cell receptor beta chain was profiled in a study of T cells after yellow fever vaccination. Study-wide points: Peaking faster, on day 5 versus 15, the secondary response was nonetheless weaker. Reappearance after the booster was observed for most primary-vaccination clones (roughly 95% CD4, just over 85% CD8). Abundant bulk-population clonotypes could contaminate the FACS-sorted repertoires.

TCRdb reprocessed the 5' RACE reads with MiXCR, giving one entry per CDR3 protein. The table includes tens of thousands of distinct CDR3 sequences, more than 5.5% detected once. V shed 5 bases, J shed 6 bases, and the junction held 7 bases outside the gene matches. The CDR3 length is 15 residues. Per germline, CDR1 SGHNT and CDR2 YYREEE (reference sequence). About this clonotype: Its antigen is still unknown.

The clonotype was recovered from a man between 18 and 29 years old who received the YFV17D yellow fever vaccine. This chain joins TRBV5-4 and TRBJ2-1, with 11 bases aligning to TRBD1. Sequencing used CD8+ T cells sorted from PBMCs, obtained about 10 days after the first yellow fever vaccination. CDR3 sequence: CASSSRDRGINEQFF. Written as DNA, the CDR3 is TGTGCCAGCAGTTCCCGGGACAGGGGGATCAATGAGCAGTTCTTC.